At least ten counts were recorded for the clone carrying this TCR beta chain. Its specificity is not known. Library preparation for TCR beta used quantitative 5'-RACE with molecular barcodes. TCRdb re-called the 5' RACE reads with MiXCR, one entry per CDR3 protein. Among 30,000 to 40,000 distinct CDR3 sequences listed, 2.5% to 3.5% were seen once. The CDR3 is made up of 14 amino acids. Germline CDR1 and CDR2: SGDLS and YYNGEE. V was clipped by 0 bases and J by 6 bases; unmatched bases: 3. This entry belongs to a study of CD8 T cells in ankylosing spondylitis. Overall study findings and caveats: Reports say disease-linked clones showed up significantly more in matched ankylosing spondylitis synovial fluid. Apparently characteristic of ankylosing spondylitis blood was a TCR beta motif (roughly eight highly homologous variants). Both synovial fluid and blood in reactive arthritis had previously been reported to carry some motif variants.

The clonotype was recovered from a male donor with ankylosing spondylitis or in good health (not recorded which). This chain uses TRBV9 with TRBJ2-1; 7 bases align to TRBD2. Sequencing used blood, either unsorted or a sorted T cell fraction (not recorded which). In DNA, the CDR3 is TGTGCCAGCAGCGTAGTCGCTAGCGGCAATGAGCAGTTCTTC. Its protein product is CASSVVASGNEQFF.